These T cell receptor beta chains were read from a single sample in a study of blood T cell repertoires in COVID-19. Clones were read by immunoSEQ multiplex PCR, and TCRdb kept only the in-frame ones, dropping some. The sample has hundreds of thousands of clones; approximately 80% are singletons. The sequencing input was peripheral blood. The receptors shown here come from a man at least 80 years old with acute or convalescent COVID-19. The CDR3 runs from the conserved cysteine through the conserved F or W. The order of the fields is CDR3 DNA, CDR3 protein, J gene, clone size, CDR3 length, D gene, V gene. D genes are given only for firm matches. Clone size, where shown, is once, few, many, or a class for clones that have expanded.

TGTGCCAGCAGCTTGTCGAGCGGGGGCGCAGGGGAGACCCAGTACTTC CASSLSSGGAGETQYF TRBJ2-5 - 16 TRBD2 TRBV5-4
TGTGCCAGCTCACCTCCCTCGAACACTGAAGCTTTCTTT CASSPPSNTEAFF TRBJ1-1 - 13 - TRBV18
TGTGCCAGCAGCTTGCGGTCTTCCCTCCTCTACGAGCAGTACTTC CASSLRSSLLYEQYF TRBJ2-7 - 15 - TRBV5-4
TGTGCCAGCAGCAAAGGACAGGTCCTTAATGAAAAACTGTTTTTT CASSKGQVLNEKLFF TRBJ1-4 - 15 TRBD1 TRBV5-8
TGCAGTGCTAGTACGGGACACTCATGGGGAAACACCATATATTTT CSASTGHSWGNTIYF TRBJ1-3 - 15 - TRBV20-1
TGTGCCAGCAGTTACTCGGCGGACAGCTACGAGCAGTACTTC CASSYSADSYEQYF TRBJ2-7 - 14 - TRBV6-5
TGTGCCAGCTCACCAAGGGACAGACATCTGGAAAACACCATATATTTT CASSPRDRHLENTIYF TRBJ1-3 - 16 TRBD1 TRBV18
TGTGCCAGCAGCCCGACAGGGACACTGAACACTGAAGCTTTCTTT CASSPTGTLNTEAFF TRBJ1-1 once 15 TRBD1 TRBV9
TGTGCCAGCAGTGTAGGACTAGCGGGAGTAATTGACACCGGGGAGCTGTTTTTT CASSVGLAGVIDTGELFF TRBJ2-2 - 18 TRBD2 TRBV2
TGTGCCAGCTCACGACAGGGGGCTTCCTACGAGCAGTACTTC CASSRQGASYEQYF TRBJ2-7 - 14 TRBD1 TRBV18
TGTGCCAGCAGTGACTCACGGAGGATCTATGGCTACACCTTC CASSDSRRIYGYTF TRBJ1-2 - 14 - TRBV6-4
TGCGCCAGCAGTGAACCGGGAGGCACAGATACGCAGTATTTT CASSEPGGTDTQYF TRBJ2-3 - 14 - TRBV10-2
TGTGCCAGCAGTATCCAACTAGCGGGAGGGCGTGGGGAGCAGTACTTC CASSIQLAGGRGEQYF TRBJ2-7 - 16 TRBD2 TRBV27
TGTGCCACCAGTCCGTTTAGCGGAAATAACAATGAGCAGTTCTTC CATSPFSGNNNEQFF TRBJ2-1 once 15 - TRBV24-1
TGTGCCAGCAGCGTAGTACCTACCTTAGGGAGCCCTGGAAACACCATATATTTT CASSVVPTLGSPGNTIYF TRBJ1-3 few 18 - TRBV9
TGCAGTGGTGGGACTTTCTATGGCTACACCTTC CSGGTFYGYTF TRBJ1-2 few 11 - TRBV20-1
TGTGCCAGCAGCCGACGTGACCACAGGGGGCGCGACACTGAAGCTTTCTTT CASSRRDHRGRDTEAFF TRBJ1-1 - 17 TRBD1 TRBV4-2
TGTGCCAGCAGCCAAAGTTGCGAGTACAATGAGCAGTTCTTC CASSQSCEYNEQFF TRBJ2-1 once 14 - TRBV21-1
TGTGCCTGGAGTCTAGCGGGGGTCGGCACAGATACGCAGTATTTT CAWSLAGVGTDTQYF TRBJ2-3 - 15 TRBD2 TRBV30
TGTGCCAGCAGCCTTAGACTAGCGGGAGGGCCCAATGAGCAGTTCTTC CASSLRLAGGPNEQFF TRBJ2-1 - 16 TRBD2 TRBV5-4
TGTGCCAGCAGCACACAGGGCAACTATGGCTACACCTTC CASSTQGNYGYTF TRBJ1-2 - 13 - TRBV9
TGTGCCAGCAGCTTGCGCGGGGACTCCTACGAGCAGTACTTC CASSLRGDSYEQYF TRBJ2-7 - 14 - TRBV5-4
TGTGCCAGCAGTGAAGGGGGGGGGACTAGCGGTTCAAATAACGAGCAGTACTTC CASSEGGGTSGSNNEQYF TRBJ2-7 few 18 TRBD2 TRBV6-1
TGTGCCAGCAGCTCCTTGACAGGAGGGAACACTGAAGCTTTCTTT CASSSLTGGNTEAFF TRBJ1-1 once 15 - TRBV7-8
TGTGCCAGCAGTTTGCAGGGGGCAGTGGCCTACAATGAGCAGTTCTTC CASSLQGAVAYNEQFF TRBJ2-1 - 16 TRBD1 TRBV6-5
TGTGCCAGCAGCCCTTACAGTTCCTACGAGCAGTACTTC CASSPYSSYEQYF TRBJ2-7 - 13 - TRBV5-8
TGTGCCAGCAGCTTGATGCCGACAGCAGCTTTCTTT CASSLMPTAAFF TRBJ1-1 - 12 - TRBV5-5
TGCAGCGTCGTCGTCGACAGGGGGAATGAAAAACTGTTTTTT CSVVVDRGNEKLFF TRBJ1-4 - 14 TRBD1 TRBV29-1
TGTGCCAGCAGCCTCCAGGCATCTAATGAAAAACTGTTTTTT CASSLQASNEKLFF TRBJ1-4 - 14 - TRBV7-2